These T cell receptor beta chains were read from a single sample in a study of T cell responses to AZD1222 COVID-19 vaccine. Clones were sequenced by immunoSEQ multiplex PCR, and TCRdb holds only the in-frame ones, with some missing. The sample contains around 150,000 clones, around 92% of which appear only once. This material consisted of peripheral blood, taken 28 days after the second AZD1222 dose. The origin of the receptors is an adult who received the AZD1222 COVID-19 vaccine. The CDR3 runs from the conserved cysteine through the conserved F or W. Fields, in order: clone size, D gene, V gene, J gene, CDR3 DNA, CDR3 protein. A D gene is named only where the DNA matches it firmly. Part of the rows lack a size; the others show once, few, many or a class for expanded clones.

clone_size: NA
d_call: NA
v_call: TRBV6-5
j_call: TRBJ1-1
cdr3_nt: TGTGCCAGCATCCTAGGGGGATACACTGAAGCTTTCTTT
cdr3_aa: CASILGGYTEAFF

clone_size: NA
d_call: TRBD2
v_call: TRBV27
j_call: TRBJ2-5
cdr3_nt: TGTGCCAGCAAAGGAGGGCTAGCGGGGGCCAACCAAGAGACCCAGTACTTC
cdr3_aa: CASKGGLAGANQETQYF

clone_size: NA
d_call: NA
v_call: TRBV5-1
j_call: TRBJ1-3
cdr3_nt: TGCGCCAGCAGCCCTGTCGAGGGAGGAAACACCATATATTTT
cdr3_aa: CASSPVEGGNTIYF

clone_size: NA
d_call: TRBD1
v_call: TRBV5-1
j_call: TRBJ1-4
cdr3_nt: TGCGCCAGCAGCTCACACCCACAGGGGGAAAAACTGTTTTTT
cdr3_aa: CASSSHPQGEKLFF

clone_size: NA
d_call: NA
v_call: TRBV10-3
j_call: TRBJ1-1
cdr3_nt: TGTGCCATCGGGGGTATGAACACTGAAGCTTTCTTT
cdr3_aa: CAIGGMNTEAFF

clone_size: once
d_call: NA
v_call: TRBV3-1/TRBV3-2
j_call: TRBJ2-5
cdr3_nt: TGTGCCAGCAGCCAAGTATTTCGGTCCCAGTACTTC
cdr3_aa: CASSQVFRSQYF

clone_size: NA
d_call: NA
v_call: TRBV7-8
j_call: TRBJ2-1
cdr3_nt: TGTGCCAGCTGCCTCTCCCCGGGGAGCTCCTACAATGAGCAGTTCTTC
cdr3_aa: CASCLSPGSSYNEQFF

clone_size: NA
d_call: NA
v_call: TRBV4-1
j_call: TRBJ2-7
cdr3_nt: TGCGCCAGCAGCCAAGATGTCGGAAAGTCCGGCGAGCAGTACTTC
cdr3_aa: CASSQDVGKSGEQYF

clone_size: NA
d_call: NA
v_call: TRBV14
j_call: TRBJ1-2
cdr3_nt: TGTGCCAGCAGCCAAGTGGGGATGGCTGGCTACACCTTC
cdr3_aa: CASSQVGMAGYTF

clone_size: NA
d_call: NA
v_call: TRBV10-3
j_call: TRBJ2-5
cdr3_nt: TGTGCCACCGCGTCGGACAGTCAAGAGACCCAGTACTTC
cdr3_aa: CATASDSQETQYF

clone_size: NA
d_call: TRBD1
v_call: TRBV6-1
j_call: TRBJ1-2
cdr3_nt: TGTGCCAGCAGTGAAGGGAGTACTACAGGGGAAGGCTACACCTTC
cdr3_aa: CASSEGSTTGEGYTF

clone_size: NA
d_call: NA
v_call: TRBV5-1
j_call: TRBJ2-3
cdr3_nt: TGCGCCAGCAGCTGGGACTCCCTTGGCAGGGGTCCCACAGATACGCAGTATTTT
cdr3_aa: CASSWDSLGRGPTDTQYF

clone_size: NA
d_call: NA
v_call: TRBV4-1
j_call: TRBJ1-3
cdr3_nt: TGCGCCAGCGGGAGGACGGGCCCGGCGAGCTCTGGAAACACCATATATTTT
cdr3_aa: CASGRTGPASSGNTIYF

clone_size: NA
d_call: NA
v_call: TRBV5-5
j_call: TRBJ1-2
cdr3_nt: TGTGCCAGCAGCTTTACGGGGAGGGTCTATGGCTACACCTTC
cdr3_aa: CASSFTGRVYGYTF

clone_size: NA
d_call: TRBD1
v_call: TRBV19
j_call: TRBJ1-2
cdr3_nt: TGTGCCAGTAGTAGAAGGACAGGATCGAGATATGGCTACACCTTC
cdr3_aa: CASSRRTGSRYGYTF

clone_size: NA
d_call: NA
v_call: TRBV13
j_call: TRBJ1-1
cdr3_nt: TGTGCCAGCAGCTCCGCTGAATCGCCGTATGGCGCTGAAGCTTTCTTT
cdr3_aa: CASSSAESPYGAEAFF

clone_size: NA
d_call: TRBD1
v_call: TRBV3-1/TRBV3-2
j_call: TRBJ2-2
cdr3_nt: TGTGCCAGCAGCCTATTTGGACAGGGGGCTCGCACCGGGGAGCTGTTTTTT
cdr3_aa: CASSLFGQGARTGELFF

clone_size: NA
d_call: TRBD1
v_call: TRBV7-9
j_call: TRBJ1-4
cdr3_nt: TGTGCCAGCAGCCCGGCGACAGGGTGGAATGAAAAACTGTTTTTT
cdr3_aa: CASSPATGWNEKLFF

clone_size: once
d_call: TRBD1
v_call: TRBV28
j_call: TRBJ2-7
cdr3_nt: TGTGCCAGCAGTTCCCGACAGGGGGCGAACGAGCAGTACTTC
cdr3_aa: CASSSRQGANEQYF

clone_size: NA
d_call: NA
v_call: TRBV29-1
j_call: TRBJ1-2
cdr3_nt: TGCAGCGTTCTGACAGAAAACTATGGCTACACCTTC
cdr3_aa: CSVLTENYGYTF

clone_size: NA
d_call: NA
v_call: TRBV12-5
j_call: TRBJ1-5
cdr3_nt: TGTGCTAGTGGTTCCCGGGGGATTACGAACAATCAGCCCCAGCATTTT
cdr3_aa: CASGSRGITNNQPQHF

clone_size: once
d_call: NA
v_call: TRBV5-6
j_call: TRBJ1-5
cdr3_nt: TGTGCCAGCAGCTTGAGGTGGCAGGGAATTAATCAGCCCCAGCATTTT
cdr3_aa: CASSLRWQGINQPQHF

clone_size: NA
d_call: NA
v_call: TRBV6-5
j_call: TRBJ2-7
cdr3_nt: TGTGCCACCTACGACAGTCTTCTAGAGTACTTC
cdr3_aa: CATYDSLLEYF

clone_size: once
d_call: TRBD1
v_call: TRBV5-1
j_call: TRBJ1-1
cdr3_nt: TGCGCCAGCAGCCCCTGGACAGGGCGTGAAGCTTTCTTT
cdr3_aa: CASSPWTGREAFF

clone_size: many
d_call: NA
v_call: TRBV19
j_call: TRBJ1-4
cdr3_nt: TGTGCCAGTACCCAACTGGACGGTGAAAAACTGTTTTTT
cdr3_aa: CASTQLDGEKLFF

clone_size: NA
d_call: NA
v_call: TRBV27
j_call: TRBJ1-3
cdr3_nt: TGTGCCAGCAGTTCCTGGATGGGAGGGTCCAGAAACACCATATATTTT
cdr3_aa: CASSSWMGGSRNTIYF

clone_size: NA
d_call: TRBD1
v_call: TRBV4-1
j_call: TRBJ1-4
cdr3_nt: TGCGCCAGCAGCGCCCAGACAGGGAACCGAGAAAAACTGTTTTTT
cdr3_aa: CASSAQTGNREKLFF

clone_size: NA
d_call: TRBD1
v_call: TRBV19
j_call: TRBJ2-1
cdr3_nt: TGTGCCAGTAGTATGGACAGGGGGCGGTACAATGAGCAGTTCTTC
cdr3_aa: CASSMDRGRYNEQFF

clone_size: NA
d_call: TRBD1
v_call: TRBV9
j_call: TRBJ1-2
cdr3_nt: TGTGCCAGCACCGGCCTGACAGGGGTGGGCTACACCTTC
cdr3_aa: CASTGLTGVGYTF

clone_size: NA
d_call: NA
v_call: TRBV18
j_call: TRBJ2-7
cdr3_nt: TGTGCCAGCTCACCAATGGAAAGCTACGAGCAGTACTTC
cdr3_aa: CASSPMESYEQYF

clone_size: NA
d_call: NA
v_call: TRBV5-1
j_call: TRBJ2-1
cdr3_nt: TGCGCCAGCAGACAGGGAACGTTGTACAATGAGCAGTTCTTC
cdr3_aa: CASRQGTLYNEQFF

clone_size: NA
d_call: NA
v_call: TRBV11-2
j_call: TRBJ1-4
cdr3_nt: TGTGCCAGCAGCTTAAGGGCAGCTAATGAAAAACTGTTTTTT
cdr3_aa: CASSLRAANEKLFF

clone_size: NA
d_call: NA
v_call: TRBV7-8
j_call: TRBJ2-5
cdr3_nt: TGTGCCAGCAGCTTGGACAGACTCCAAGAGACCCAGTACTTC
cdr3_aa: CASSLDRLQETQYF

clone_size: few
d_call: NA
v_call: TRBV3-1/TRBV3-2
j_call: TRBJ1-5
cdr3_nt: TGTGCCAGCAGCCAGGCGAATCAGCCCCAGCATTTT
cdr3_aa: CASSQANQPQHF

clone_size: NA
d_call: NA
v_call: TRBV27
j_call: TRBJ2-6
cdr3_nt: TGTGCCAGCAGTTTCGACAGAAGCTTCTCTGGGGCCAACGTCCTGACTTTC
cdr3_aa: CASSFDRSFSGANVLTF

clone_size: NA
d_call: NA
v_call: TRBV7-8
j_call: TRBJ2-7
cdr3_nt: TGTGCCAGCAGCTTCATACAGGGTCGTCAGTTTTCCTACGAGCAGTACTTC
cdr3_aa: CASSFIQGRQFSYEQYF

clone_size: NA
d_call: NA
v_call: TRBV19
j_call: TRBJ2-7
cdr3_nt: TGTGCCAGTAGTAGGGAACTTAGCTCCTACGAGCAGTACTTC
cdr3_aa: CASSRELSSYEQYF

clone_size: NA
d_call: TRBD1
v_call: TRBV6-6
j_call: TRBJ1-1
cdr3_nt: TGTGCCAGCAGTCCAACCGGGACAGAAAGGCACAGTCCCCGACCGGCTTTCTTT
cdr3_aa: CASSPTGTERHSPRPAFF

clone_size: NA
d_call: NA
v_call: TRBV27
j_call: TRBJ2-1
cdr3_nt: TGTGCCAGCAAGCGGACAAGCTCCTACAATGAGCAGTTCTTC
cdr3_aa: CASKRTSSYNEQFF

clone_size: NA
d_call: NA
v_call: TRBV7-9
j_call: TRBJ1-2
cdr3_nt: TGTGCCAGCAGCTTACTAGGGGCTTCGGGCTACACCTTC
cdr3_aa: CASSLLGASGYTF

clone_size: NA
d_call: NA
v_call: TRBV28
j_call: TRBJ2-7
cdr3_nt: TGTGCCAGCACCCTGGTCAGGGCTTCCTACGAGCAGTACTTC
cdr3_aa: CASTLVRASYEQYF

clone_size: NA
d_call: TRBD2
v_call: TRBV6-1
j_call: TRBJ2-3
cdr3_nt: TGTGCCAGCAGTCGGGGGGGCCCAGATACGCAGTATTTT
cdr3_aa: CASSRGGPDTQYF

clone_size: NA
d_call: NA
v_call: TRBV29-1
j_call: TRBJ2-7
cdr3_nt: TGCAGCGTTGAATTAGACAACTCCTACGAGCAGTACTTC
cdr3_aa: CSVELDNSYEQYF

clone_size: few
d_call: TRBD2
v_call: TRBV7-2
j_call: TRBJ2-3
cdr3_nt: TGTGCCAGCAGCTTGGGGACTAGCGGGGCCGGAGATACGCAGTATTTT
cdr3_aa: CASSLGTSGAGDTQYF

clone_size: NA
d_call: TRBD1
v_call: TRBV5-1
j_call: TRBJ2-7
cdr3_nt: TGCGCCAGCAGCGGACAGGGTAACTCCTACGAGCAGTACTTC
cdr3_aa: CASSGQGNSYEQYF

clone_size: NA
d_call: NA
v_call: TRBV3-1/TRBV3-2
j_call: TRBJ1-1
cdr3_nt: TGTGCCAGCAGCCAAGTTCAGGGCGCGGCTGAAGCTTTCTTT
cdr3_aa: CASSQVQGAAEAFF

clone_size: NA
d_call: NA
v_call: TRBV29-1
j_call: TRBJ1-4
cdr3_nt: TGCAGCGTTGGAAATACTAATGAAAAACTGTTTTTT
cdr3_aa: CSVGNTNEKLFF

clone_size: NA
d_call: TRBD1
v_call: TRBV4-1
j_call: TRBJ1-2
cdr3_nt: TGCGCCAGCAGTCGGACAGGGGATAACTATGGCTACACCTTC
cdr3_aa: CASSRTGDNYGYTF

clone_size: NA
d_call: TRBD1
v_call: TRBV19
j_call: TRBJ2-6
cdr3_nt: TGTGCCAGCCGGGACAGACCCTCTGGGGCCAACGTCCTGACTTTC
cdr3_aa: CASRDRPSGANVLTF

clone_size: NA
d_call: NA
v_call: TRBV5-4
j_call: TRBJ1-1
cdr3_nt: TGTGCCAGCAGCTTGGGCAGGGTAACGAGCACTGAAGCTTTCTTT
cdr3_aa: CASSLGRVTSTEAFF

clone_size: few
d_call: NA
v_call: TRBV5-1
j_call: TRBJ1-5
cdr3_nt: TGCGCCAGCAGCTTGATGTGGTGGGCAGACAATCAGCCCCAGCATTTT
cdr3_aa: CASSLMWWADNQPQHF

clone_size: NA
d_call: NA
v_call: TRBV6-5
j_call: TRBJ1-2
cdr3_nt: TGTGCCAGCGCTCGGGCCCTGGGGTATGGCTACACCTTC
cdr3_aa: CASARALGYGYTF